This TCR beta chain stems from a study of T cells after yellow fever vaccination (dated by TCRdb to the late 2010s). About the investigation overall: The SMART-Seq v4 Ultra Low Input RNA kit was used to prepare libraries from fractions with low cell numbers. The cohort comprised two healthy male donors, one aged 18 to 30 and one aged 30 to 40 years. Blood samples were taken at several timepoints before and after primary and secondary immunization, and bulk PBMC replicates and cell subsets were isolated. Bulk TCR alpha and beta repertoires were sequenced longitudinally to track T-cell clones before and after primary and booster YFV17D yellow fever vaccination.

The germline V gene (reference sequence) supplies CDR1 SGHKS and CDR2 YYEKEE. Measured from the cysteine to the phenylalanine, the CDR3 is 13 residues long. The entry retains the CDR3 DNA only, 39 bases that are in frame from base 1. V is cut back by 2 bases and J by 11 bases, with 7 bases in the junction unmatched. The sample's treatment or condition label, decoded: live attenuated yellow fever vaccine strain. PBMCs were isolated from peripheral blood using a standard Ficoll-Paque protocol. CD4 and CD8 T-cell fractions were isolated with Dynabeads CD4 and CD8 positive selection kits. TriZol was used to extract RNA from bulk PBMCs, CD4 and CD8 fractions, and dextramer-positive and dextramer-negative fractions. This clonotype has a count of ten or more. Its antigen remains unidentified. There are no base qualities to consult, and no much larger clone falls within one base. Points the paper makes about the study in general: Most clones expanded after primary vaccination (around 96% of CD4 and 70% to 90% of CD8) were re-detected after the booster, suggesting that broad memory maintenance occurred. FACS-sorted repertoires could contain abundant contaminating clonotypes from the bulk population, so computational filtering was required. A small share of clonotypes was detected in both CD4 and CD8 compartments, with the overlap likely arising from convergent recombination. The study included only a couple of donors, which limits how far the findings can be generalized. Compared with the primary T-cell response, the secondary T-cell response was weaker but faster, peaking on day 5 rather than day 15.

TCR cDNA was made using 5'RACE template switching, a step that added a universal primer site and unique molecular identifiers. Priming for cDNA synthesis came from both the TCR alpha and TCR beta constant segments. Two PCR steps were used to amplify libraries, with sample barcodes and sequencing adapters being added in the second step. Sequencing of libraries was done on Illumina HiSeq 2500 (2x100 bp) or NovaSeq (2x150 bp). From the authors' description of their analysis: MIGEC was used to demultiplex reads and collapse the reads into UMI consensus sequences, and MiXCR was used for V(D)J alignment. Vaccine-responding clonotypes were identified with edgeR using replicate PBMC samples, with FDR below 0.01 and a log2 fold change above 5 up to day 15 being required. CD4 or CD8 identity was assigned to each bulk clonotype according to whether the clonotype was present at higher abundance in the sequenced CD4 repertoire or the sequenced CD8 repertoire. TCRdb trimmed public reads at Q25 via fastp, called clones via MiXCR and kept in-frame beta chains. Rows matching on CDR3 protein sequence are summarized as one entry with the most common DNA and genes. TCRdb, not the authors, supplied the V and J calls. Present in this sample are 150,000 to 200,000 distinct CDR3 sequences, almost 7% of which were seen just once. Clones ranked in the top ten supply roughly 2.5% of the sample.

The sequence links TRBV5-5 to TRBJ1-5, and TRBD1 matches 7 of the central bases. This specimen consisted of CD4+ T cells sorted from PBMCs, obtained 4 to 6 days after the first yellow fever vaccination. The sequence derives from a man younger than 35 who received the YFV17D yellow fever vaccine. For the CDR3, the sequence is CASSFESGTAQHF. The DNA sequence is given as TGTGCCAGCAGCTTTGAGTCCGGGACAGCCCAGCATTTT.